The 18 T cell receptor beta chains given below trace back to one sample, sequenced in a study of glioma-infiltrating T cells. TCR alpha and beta CDR3 regions were amplified from RNA using iRepertoire nested multiplex PCR. TCRdb redid the calling of the multiplex PCR reads with MiXCR, one entry per CDR3 protein. Among approximately 120,000 distinct CDR3 sequences listed, around 23% were seen once. Specimen: glioma tissue, nonneoplastic brain tissue, or PBMCs (not recorded which). The receptors come from a human donor with low-grade glioma or glioblastoma, undergoing nonglioma brain surgery, or in good health (not recorded which).

This clonotype has more than one count but fewer than ten. One end of the junction is discordant with germline, which a read error may explain. V is TRBV18 and J is TRBJ2-1; 7 nucleotides match TRBD2. The CDR3 has 13 residues. The germline V gene has CDR1 KGHSH and CDR2 LQKENI. The CDR3 nucleotides are TGTTCCAGCTCACCACCGGGGGGAAATGAGCAGTTCTTC. Its translation is CSSSPPGGNEQFF.

This clonotype was seen more than once but under ten times. The chain employs TRBV14 and TRBJ1-1; D unresolved. Per the germline V gene, CDR1 is SGHDN and CDR2 is FVKESK. Trimming shortened V by 1 base and J by 7 bases, and 13 bases separated the two germline ends. The CDR3 loop spans 14 amino acids. The CDR3 is CASSQGTTVGEAFF. In DNA form, the CDR3 reads TGTGCCAGCAGCCAAGGTACCACGGTTGGTGAAGCTTTCTTT. The full variable domain, in which reference TRBV14 and TRBJ1-1 provide the parts outside the CDR3, is EAGVTQFPSHSVIEKGQTVTLRCDPISGHDNLYWYRRVMGKEIKFLLHFVKESKQDESGMPNNRFLAERTGGTYSTLKVQPAELEDSGVYFCASSQGTTVGEAFFGQGTRLTVV.

This clonotype was counted ten times or more. The chain has TRBV28 and TRBJ1-5; maybe TRBD1 (5 bases). Germline loops: CDR1 MDHEN, CDR2 SYDVKM. V gave up 11 bases and J gave up 1 base, with 18 bases separating them. The CDR3 has 15 amino acids. As DNA, the CDR3 is TGTGCCTGCTCTGGAGGCAGGGAGAGCAATCAGCCCCAGCATTTT. This encodes CACSGGRESNQPQHF.

This clonotype was recorded at least ten times. V is TRBV7-2 and J is TRBJ1-6, with D perhaps TRBD1 (5 bases). This CDR3 is 14 amino acids long. Deletions cut 5 bases from V and 9 bases from J, with 14 bases between. Germline CDR1 reads SGHTA; CDR2 reads FQGNSA. CDR3 DNA sequence: TGTGCCAGCAGCGAGGGGCGTTTACGTTCACCCCTCCACTTT. Protein: CASSEGRLRSPLHF.

This clonotype was picked up many times. J is TRBJ2-7 and V is TRBV6-1; D may be TRBD2 (5 bases). The CDR3 sequence is 15 residues long. V lost 5 bases to trimming and J lost 2 bases, with 16 bases between them. CDR1 is MNHNS and CDR2 is SASEGT in the germline V gene. CDR3 sequence (DNA): TGTGCCAGCAGTCCAGAACTAGGATCAACCTACGAGCAGTACTTC. Its translation is CASSPELGSTYEQYF.

This clonotype was counted ten times or more. The chain joins TRBV4-2 to TRBJ1-5; unclear D gene. V gave up 6 bases and J gave up 3 bases, with 9 bases separating them. Germline assignment: CDR1 LGHNA and CDR2 YNFKEQ. The CDR3 covers 13 residues. The DNA for the CDR3 is TGTGCCAGCAGTTGGCAGAACAATCAGCCCCAGCATTTT. Its translation is CASSWQNNQPQHF.

Turning to this clonotype: One end of the junction does not line up with germline, which may come from a read error. The CDR3 nucleotides read TGTGCCAGCCTTCTGCCCAATCGGGAGACCCCGTCCTTC. This encodes CASLLPNRETPSF. The rearrangement links TRBV6-2 or TRBV6-3 to TRBJ2-5; a weak D match, TRBD2 (6 bases). Germline-derived CDR1 and CDR2 are MNHEY and SVGEGT. CDR3 length: 13 residues.

Points on this clonotype: A much larger clone lies one base from this, so it may be a read error. The gene calls are TRBV18 and TRBJ2-1; D is uncertain. This CDR3 region has 12 residues. V gave up 4 bases and J gave up 11 bases, with 12 bases separating them. Germline CDR1 is KGHSH and CDR2 is LQKENI. The chain's CDR3 is CASSQLIDKQFF. In DNA, the CDR3 is TGTGCCAGCTCACAGTTAATCGATAAGCAGTTCTTC.

With regard to this clonotype: This may arise from a read error, as a much more abundant clone is one base away. This chain joins TRBV7-2 and TRBJ2-2; D not certain. Trimming cost V 1 base and J 1 base, with 4 bases left between them. This CDR3 is built from 14 residues. The V gene's germline CDR1 is SGHTA and CDR2 FQGNSA. The CDR3 nucleotides read TGTGCCAGCAGCTTAGTATTGAACACCGGGGAGCTGTTTTTT. Translating gives CASSLVLNTGELFF. The full variable domain, its missing parts supplied by reference TRBV7-2 and TRBJ2-2, is GAGVSQSPSNKVTEKGKDVELRCDPISGHTALYWYRQSLGQGLEFLIYFQGNSAPDKSGLPSDRFSAERTGGSVSTLTIQRTQQEDSAVYLCASSLVLNTGELFFGEGSRLTVL.

The V call is TRBV29-1, the J call TRBJ2-1; D gene ambiguous. This CDR3 is built from 13 residues. Germline CDR1 and CDR2: SQVTM and ANQGSEA. V lost 7 bases and J 0 bases, leaving 10 bases between the germline ends. This CDR3 reads CSDHESSYNEQFF. For the CDR3, the DNA is TGCAGCGACCACGAGAGCTCCTACAATGAGCAGTTCTTC.

This clonotype came up many times. At one of its ends the junction is not consistent with the germline gene, which may arise from a read error. This sequence joins TRBV6-1 and TRBJ1-1; 9 nucleotides align to TRBD1. The CDR3 contains 14 residues. The germline gives CDR1 MNHNS, CDR2 SASEGT. In DNA, the CDR3 is TGTGCCAGCAATGAACAGGGGGCGGACACTGAAGCTTTCTTT. This gives the protein CASNEQGADTEAFF.

This clonotype appeared a few times. The rearrangement links TRBV11-2 to TRBJ2-7; perhaps TRBD1 as D (6 bases). The CDR3 is made up of 13 amino acids. Germline CDR1 SGHAT, CDR2 FQNNGV. Trimming cost V 5 bases and J 12 bases, with 20 bases left between them. The CDR3 spells CASSLSYRDIGYF. In DNA form, the CDR3 reads TGTGCCAGCAGCCTATCATACCGGGACATAGGGTACTTC.

The sample holds many counts of this clonotype. CDR3: CASSSFAVPGELFF. Here the CDR3 DNA reads TGTGCCAGTAGTTCGTTTGCGGTCCCCGGGGAGCTGTTTTTT. J is TRBJ2-2 and V is TRBV19; D remains unclear. V lost 5 bases, J lost 6 bases, and 13 bases lay in between. Per the germline V gene, CDR1 is LNHDA and CDR2 is SQIVND (reference sequence). This CDR3 region has 14 residues.

V usage is TRBV29-1 and J usage is TRBJ2-5; perhaps TRBD2 as D (5 bases). Germline V gene sequence: CDR1 SQVTM, CDR2 ANQGSEA. CDR3 length equals 13 residues. The ends were cut back, 5 bases at V and 5 bases at J, with 15 bases in the middle. CDR3 coding DNA: TGCAGCGTTTCGCGGGCCACAGCGGAGACCCAGTACTTC. It translates to CSVSRATAETQYF.

This clonotype has a count of ten or more. As DNA, the CDR3 is TGCGCCAGCAGCCACGGAGATACGCAGTATTTT. Encoded protein: CASSHGDTQYF. V is TRBV4-1 and J is TRBJ2-3; no firm D call. The CDR3 is made up of 11 amino acids. V shed 3 bases and J shed 5 bases, with 3 bases lying between them. In germline, CDR1 is MGHRA, CDR2 YSYEKL.

The rearrangement links TRBV6-2 or TRBV6-3 to TRBJ1-1; 7 bases are shared with TRBD1. The CDR3 sequence is 17 residues long. Germline V lookup: CDR1 MNHEY, CDR2 SVGEGT. V lost 2 bases to trimming and J lost 4 bases; unmatched junction nucleotides: 13. The CDR3 DNA follows: TGTGCCAGCAGTTACGTAGCCTACAGGGGAGTCTCCACTGAAGCTTTCTTT. This translates into CASSYVAYRGVSTEAFF.

This clonotype occurred many times. V usage is TRBV15 and J usage is TRBJ2-1; possibly TRBD1 for D (7 bases). CDR1 and CDR2 from the germline V gene are LNHNV and YYDKDF (reference sequence). V lost 2 bases and J 8 bases, leaving 13 bases between the germline ends. The CDR3 sequence is 14 residues long. The CDR3 sequence: CATSRRQGGDEQFF. In nucleotides, the CDR3 is TGTGCCACCAGCAGACGACAGGGAGGTGATGAGCAGTTCTTC.

This clonotype turned up a few times. The chain employs TRBV7-3 and TRBJ2-2, with no clear D. Germline V gene data show CDR1 as SGHTA and CDR2 as FQGTGA. With 5 bases removed from V and 1 base from J, the gap between germline ends came to 8 bases. The CDR3 sequence is 14 residues long. As DNA, the CDR3 is TGTGCCAGCAGCACGGCAGAGAACACCGGGGAGCTGTTTTTT. It encodes CASSTAENTGELFF.